These T cell receptor beta chains were read from a single sample in a study of blood T cell repertoires in COVID-19. Produced via immunoSEQ multiplex PCR; TCRdb's table is partial and in-frame only. The sample holds a few hundred thousand clones, roughly four fifths seen once. The source material was PBMCs or T cells enriched from blood (not recorded which). These receptors all stem from a man in his forties or fifties who had recovered from COVID-19. Each CDR3 is given with its conserved first and last residue. D genes are given only for firm matches. Clone size is shown for a subset of rows, as once, few, many or a class of expanded clone.

NA,TRBJ1-4,NA,TRBV24-1,CATSTGRGKLFF,TGTGCCACCTCTACAGGGAGAGGAAAACTGTTTTTT
TRBD2,TRBJ2-3,NA,TRBV2,CASSDRAGVSTDTQYF,TGTGCCAGCAGTGATAGAGCGGGGGTGAGCACAGATACGCAGTATTTT
NA,TRBJ1-6,NA,TRBV5-1,CASSLGVRNSPLHF,TGCGCCAGCAGCTTGGGTGTTCGGAATTCACCCCTCCACTTT
TRBD1,TRBJ1-2,NA,TRBV7-9,CASSVTGGNYGYTF,TGTGCCAGCAGCGTAACAGGGGGCAACTATGGCTACACCTTC
NA,TRBJ1-3,NA,TRBV6-5,CASRRDTSSGNTIYF,TGTGCCAGCAGACGGGACACGAGCTCTGGAAACACCATATATTTT
TRBD1,TRBJ1-2,NA,TRBV6-5,CASSPEWTGRYGYTF,TGTGCCAGCAGCCCGGAATGGACAGGGAGGTATGGCTACACCTTC
TRBD2,TRBJ2-1,NA,TRBV6-5,CASSYSSTSGTNEQFF,TGTGCCAGCAGTTACTCGAGCACTAGCGGGACCAATGAGCAGTTCTTC
NA,TRBJ1-4,NA,TRBV21-1,CASSEGQGDEKLFF,TGTGCCAGCAGCGAGGGACAGGGCGATGAAAAACTGTTTTTT
NA,TRBJ1-2,NA,TRBV4-1,CASSQDLGGFFYGYTF,TGCGCCAGCAGCCAAGACCTAGGAGGGTTCTTCTATGGCTACACCTTC
TRBD1,TRBJ2-7,NA,TRBV30,CAWSQGQGFYEQYF,TGTGCCTGGTCCCAAGGACAGGGTTTTTACGAGCAGTACTTC
NA,TRBJ2-1,NA,TRBV5-6,CASSFFRGGLGVSEQFF,TGTGCCAGCAGCTTTTTCCGTGGCGGACTTGGGGTCTCTGAGCAGTTCTTC
NA,TRBJ1-5,NA,TRBV18,CASSPGRNQPQHF,TGTGCCAGCTCCCCAGGGCGCAATCAGCCCCAGCATTTT
NA,TRBJ1-5,NA,TRBV2,CASSPGNDQPQHF,TGTGCCAGCAGTCCAGGGAATGATCAGCCCCAGCATTTT
TRBD1,TRBJ1-2,NA,TRBV6-1,CASSEPGQGAYYGYTF,TGTGCCAGCAGTGAACCGGGACAGGGGGCGTATTATGGCTACACCTTC
NA,TRBJ2-2,NA,TRBV24-1,CAAYRRPGELFF,TGTGCCGCCTACAGGCGCCCCGGGGAGCTGTTTTTT
TRBD1,TRBJ1-6,NA,TRBV15,CATSRDIGQGGSPLHF,TGTGCCACCAGCAGAGATATCGGACAGGGGGGTTCACCCCTCCACTTT
NA,TRBJ1-2,NA,TRBV12-3/TRBV12-4,CASSFDRPGGYTF,TGTGCCAGCAGTTTTGACAGGCCGGGGGGCTACACCTTC
NA,TRBJ1-6,NA,TRBV9,CASSVQTFNSPLHF,TGTGCCAGCAGCGTTCAGACTTTTAATTCACCCCTCCACTTT
TRBD1,TRBJ1-1,NA,TRBV19,CASSILRTGPSSSNTEAFF,TGTGCCAGTAGTATTCTTAGGACAGGGCCATCGTCATCGAACACTGAAGCTTTCTTT
NA,TRBJ1-1,NA,TRBV6-5,CASSYRAGMNTEAFF,TGTGCCAGCAGTTACAGGGCAGGGATGAACACTGAAGCTTTCTTT
TRBD1,TRBJ2-7,NA,TRBV28,CASRATGGSYEQYF,TGTGCCAGCAGGGCTACAGGGGGGAGTTACGAGCAGTACTTC
TRBD2,TRBJ2-7,NA,TRBV6-6,CASSEGLAGGYEQYF,TGTGCCAGCAGTGAGGGACTAGCGGGGGGCTACGAGCAGTACTTC
NA,TRBJ1-2,once,TRBV19,CASGVPGSAPYGYTF,TGTGCCAGTGGGGTGCCGGGATCAGCCCCTTATGGCTACACCTTC
NA,TRBJ1-5,NA,TRBV18,CASSISPGQPQHF,TGTGCCAGCTCAATTTCCCCGGGTCAGCCCCAGCATTTT
NA,TRBJ2-2,NA,TRBV3-1/TRBV3-2,CASSQFGGSGELFF,TGTGCCAGCAGCCAATTCGGGGGAAGCGGGGAGCTGTTTTTT
NA,TRBJ1-5,NA,TRBV6-5,CASSYWGDTNQPQHF,TGTGCCAGCAGTTACTGGGGAGACACCAATCAGCCCCAGCATTTT
NA,TRBJ2-7,NA,TRBV5-6,CASSLYVGTTLHEQYF,TGTGCCAGCAGCCTCTACGTAGGGACAACCCTCCACGAGCAGTACTTC
NA,TRBJ1-4,NA,TRBV6-5,CASSHRAGKLFF,TGTGCCAGCAGCCACAGGGCCGGAAAACTGTTTTTT
TRBD1,TRBJ1-5,NA,TRBV19,CASRVRQGNQPQHF,TGTGCCAGTAGGGTTCGACAGGGGAATCAGCCCCAGCATTTT
NA,TRBJ1-1,many,TRBV28,CASRPRGHTQRGNTEAFF,TGTGCCAGCAGACCACGGGGGCACACACAGCGGGGGAACACTGAAGCTTTCTTT
NA,TRBJ2-5,once,TRBV25-1,CASSVQGLRETQYF,TGTGCCAGCAGTGTTCAGGGTTTAAGAGAGACCCAGTACTTC
NA,TRBJ2-7,NA,TRBV5-1,CASSQDYYEQYF,TGCGCCAGCAGCCAGGACTACTACGAGCAGTACTTC
NA,TRBJ2-1,NA,TRBV5-1,CASSPRLEVYNEQFF,TGCGCCAGCAGCCCCCGTTTGGAGGTCTACAATGAGCAGTTCTTC
NA,TRBJ2-7,NA,TRBV11-3,CASSLLGGSYEQYF,TGTGCCAGCAGCTTACTAGGGGGCTCCTACGAGCAGTACTTC
NA,TRBJ1-2,NA,TRBV7-2,CASSLGPSRGYTF,TGTGCCAGCAGCTTAGGGCCGTCTAGAGGCTACACCTTC
TRBD1,TRBJ1-4,few,TRBV5-1,CASSSGTGILFF,TGCGCCAGCAGCTCCGGGACAGGGATACTGTTTTTT
TRBD1,TRBJ1-1,NA,TRBV7-9,CASRSGQTNTEAFF,TGTGCCAGCAGGTCGGGACAGACGAACACTGAAGCTTTCTTT
NA,TRBJ1-5,NA,TRBV5-1,CASSLEGAVNQPQHF,TGCGCCAGCAGCTTGGAAGGGGCCGTCAATCAGCCCCAGCATTTT
NA,TRBJ1-6,NA,TRBV2,CASTTGNSYNSPLHF,TGTGCCAGCACCACCGGGAACAGCTATAATTCACCCCTCCACTTT
NA,TRBJ1-5,once,TRBV9,CASSVGGGDSNQPQHF,TGTGCCAGCAGCGTAGGGGGAGGGGATAGCAATCAGCCCCAGCATTTT
NA,TRBJ1-1,NA,TRBV7-8,CASSSPLGANTEAFF,TGTGCCAGCAGCTCACCTTTAGGAGCCAACACTGAAGCTTTCTTT
NA,TRBJ2-2,NA,TRBV6-5,CASSPTYLSGELFF,TGTGCCAGCAGTCCAACTTATCTGTCCGGGGAGCTGTTTTTT
NA,TRBJ1-5,NA,TRBV5-1,CASSLDEPSNQPQHF,TGCGCCAGCAGCTTGGACGAGCCCTCCAATCAGCCCCAGCATTTT
TRBD1,TRBJ1-2,NA,TRBV18,CASSRLGQASGYTF,TGTGCCAGCTCACGTCTCGGACAGGCTAGTGGCTACACCTTC
NA,TRBJ1-3,NA,TRBV7-9,CASSLGDTIYF,TGTGCCAGCAGCTTAGGAGACACCATATATTTT
TRBD2,TRBJ2-7,NA,TRBV18,CASSRTLAGEGYEQYF,TGTGCCAGCTCAAGGACGCTAGCGGGAGAAGGATACGAGCAGTACTTC
NA,TRBJ1-2,NA,TRBV4-2,CASSQGTRRPYGYTF,TGTGCCAGCAGCCAAGGTACCCGGAGACCATATGGCTACACCTTC
NA,TRBJ2-1,NA,TRBV24-1,CATSDGRGMWGQFF,TGTGCCACCAGTGATGGAAGGGGTATGTGGGGGCAGTTCTTC
TRBD2,TRBJ2-7,NA,TRBV11-2,CASSLAGGIVEQYF,TGTGCCAGCAGCCTAGCGGGAGGCATAGTCGAGCAGTACTTC
TRBD2,TRBJ2-1,NA,TRBV7-7,CASSLGMASGSRLYDEQFF,TGTGCCAGCAGCTTAGGGATGGCTAGCGGGAGTCGTCTTTATGATGAGCAGTTCTTC
NA,TRBJ2-5,NA,TRBV5-1,CASSSAGNSETQYF,TGCGCCAGCAGCTCTGCAGGGAATTCGGAGACCCAGTACTTC
NA,TRBJ2-1,few,TRBV14,CASSQTNYNEQFF,TGTGCCAGCAGCCAAACTAATTACAATGAGCAGTTCTTC
NA,TRBJ1-4,NA,TRBV4-1,CASSQDLRGNNEKLFF,TGCGCCAGCAGCCAAGATCTGAGGGGGAATAATGAAAAACTGTTTTTT
TRBD2,TRBJ2-3,few,TRBV27,CASSRSSGPGGTDTQYF,TGTGCCAGCAGCCGATCTAGCGGGCCGGGGGGCACAGATACGCAGTATTTT
NA,TRBJ1-5,NA,TRBV15,CATSESYPQPQHF,TGTGCCACCAGCGAGAGCTACCCCCAGCCCCAGCATTTT